The 32 T cell receptor beta chains reported below all come from one sample, sequenced in a study of blood T cell repertoires in COVID-19. Libraries were prepared by immunoSEQ multiplex PCR; TCRdb keeps only in-frame clonotypes and omits some of them. The repertoire holds some 150,000 clones, roughly 80% seen once, with roughly 0.52% in the top ten. The sample comprised peripheral blood. Receptors were obtained from a man in his 60s with acute or convalescent COVID-19.

The J gene is TRBJ2-1, the V gene TRBV3-1 (or the pseudogene TRBV3-2); 9 bases map to TRBD1. Per germline, CDR1 LGHDT and CDR2 YNNKEL (reference sequence). This CDR3 comprises 17 residues. V lost 4 bases, J lost 7 bases, and 14 bases stayed unmatched. The CDR3 protein is CASSPRLRTGVRNEQFF. CDR3 bases: TGTGCCAGCAGCCCAAGATTGCGGACAGGGGTCCGAAATGAGCAGTTCTTC.

This clone was seen just once. The chain is built from TRBV9 and TRBJ1-2; perhaps TRBD1 as D (6 bases). The CDR3 covers 16 residues. CDR1 is SGDLS and CDR2 is YYNGEE in the germline V gene. V lost 4 bases and J lost 1, with 17 bases in between. The CDR3 DNA is TGTGCCAGCAGCCCCCAACCGGGGGGCTTTAACTATGGCTACACCTTC. Translation gives CASSPQPGGFNYGYTF.

The J gene is TRBJ2-3, the V gene TRBV5-1; weak D call: TRBD1 (5 bases). Trimming removed 5 bases at V and 4 bases at J, with 14 bases between. The CDR3 loop spans 14 amino acids. The germline gives CDR1 SGHRS, CDR2 YFSETQ. This CDR3 reads CASRMTQVPDTQYF. Written as DNA, the CDR3 is TGCGCCAGCAGGATGACACAGGTCCCAGATACGCAGTATTTT. The full variable domain, rest sourced from reference TRBV5-1 and TRBJ2-3, is KAGVTQTPRYLIKTRGQQVTLSCSPISGHRSVSWYQQTPGQGLQFLFEYFSETQRNKGNFPGRFSGRQFSNSRSEMNVSTLELGDSALYLCASRMTQVPDTQYFGPGTRLTVL.

The chain employs TRBV7-2 and TRBJ2-7; D remains unclear. The CDR3 has 13 amino acids. V was cut by 5 bases and J by 2 bases, with 10 bases left in between. In germline, CDR1 is SGHTA, CDR2 FQGNSA. For the CDR3, the DNA is TGTGCCAGCAGCATCAGTAAGACCTACGAGCAGTACTTC. As protein: CASSISKTYEQYF.

J is TRBJ2-7 and V is TRBV28; the D is unclear. V was pared by 4 bases and J by 3 bases, with 4 bases between. The germline V gene encodes CDR1 MDHEN and CDR2 SYDVKM. CDR3 length: 11 amino acids. As DNA, the CDR3 is TGTGCCAGCAGTTCTTTCTACGAGCAGTACTTC. Amino acids: CASSSFYEQYF.

The chain recombines TRBV7-2 with TRBJ2-7; 9 nucleotides agree with TRBD2. The length of the CDR3 is 14 residues. The germline gives CDR1 SGHTA, CDR2 FQGNSA. The trim removed 5 bases at V and 2 bases at J, leaving 4 bases unmatched. CDR3 nucleotide sequence: TGTGCCAGCAGCGTTTCTAGCGGGGCCTACGAGCAGTACTTC. Protein sequence: CASSVSSGAYEQYF.

V and J are TRBV19 and TRBJ1-5; 8 positions match TRBD1. The V segment lost 4 bases and the J segment 2 bases; nucleotides outside the gene matches: 4. CDR3 size: 15 residues. Germline V gene lookup returns CDR1 LNHDA and CDR2 SQIVND (reference sequence). The CDR3 protein is CASSTTGGGNQPQHF. CDR3 nucleotide sequence: TGTGCCAGTAGTACTACAGGGGGTGGCAATCAGCCCCAGCATTTT.

This clone was counted between two and nine times. The chain carries TRBV5-1 and TRBJ2-3; TRBD1 is a possible D gene (6 bases). CDR3 length: 15 residues. V was trimmed by 3 bases and J by 3 bases, leaving 14 bases between them. Germline V CDR1 and CDR2: SGHRS, YFSETQ. CDR3 coding DNA: TGCGCCAGCAGCTCACAGGGTATGGTAACAGATACGCAGTATTTT. Its protein is CASSSQGMVTDTQYF. Combining the CDR3 with reference TRBV5-1 and TRBJ2-3 gives the whole variable domain KAGVTQTPRYLIKTRGQQVTLSCSPISGHRSVSWYQQTPGQGLQFLFEYFSETQRNKGNFPGRFSGRQFSNSRSEMNVSTLELGDSALYLCASSSQGMVTDTQYFGPGTRLTVL.

This clone was counted a few times. V usage is TRBV12-3 or TRBV12-4 and J usage is TRBJ2-2; D remains ambiguous. This CDR3 contains 12 residues. Trimming removed 3 bases from V and 6 bases from J, with 5 bases in between. This CDR3 reads CASSFGAGELFF. For the CDR3, the DNA is TGTGCCAGCAGTTTTGGAGCCGGGGAGCTGTTTTTT.

The chain uses TRBV7-6 and TRBJ2-1, with 12 bases that match TRBD2. The V and J ends lost 1 base and 4 bases, in that order; junction bases with no gene match: 8. The germline V gene has CDR1 SGHVS and CDR2 FNYEAQ. This CDR3 contains 18 residues. For the CDR3, the DNA is TGTGCCAGCAGCTTAGAGGCTAGCGGGGGGGCAAATTACAATGAGCAGTTCTTC. As protein: CASSLEASGGANYNEQFF.

V gene TRBV2 combines with J gene TRBJ1-6; D is unclear. Trimming left V 8 bases short and J 7 bases short, with 15 bases between. The germline gives CDR1 SNHLY, CDR2 FYNNEI. This CDR3 spans 14 amino acids. Here the CDR3 reads CASHVGSQNSPLHF. CDR3 in DNA: TGTGCCAGCCATGTGGGCAGCCAAAATTCACCCCTCCACTTT.

The V gene is TRBV7-2, the J gene TRBJ1-6; TRBD1 is a possible D gene (6 bases). This CDR3 contains 16 residues. With 5 bases removed from V and 8 bases from J, the gap between germline ends came to 19 bases. The germline V gene has CDR1 SGHTA and CDR2 FQGNSA. CDR3 sequence reads: CASSLLGGGIYSPLHF. The CDR3 nucleotides are TGTGCCAGCAGCCTTTTAGGGGGGGGGATCTATTCACCCCTCCACTTT.

The chain has TRBV11-2 and TRBJ1-6; weak D call: TRBD1 (5 bases). Trimming stripped 4 bases from V and 9 bases from J, with 10 bases between. The germline V gene has CDR1 SGHAT and CDR2 FQNNGV. The CDR3 sequence is 13 residues long. The CDR3 nucleotides read TGTGCCAGCAGCTCGCCCCAGGGTTCACCCCTCCACTTT. Translating gives CASSSPQGSPLHF.

The chain links TRBV9 to TRBJ2-7; weak D call: TRBD2 (5 bases). CDR1 and CDR2 from the germline V gene are SGDLS and YYNGEE. The CDR3 is made up of 14 amino acids. V was trimmed by 2 bases and J by 0 bases, leaving 9 bases between them. CDR3 sequence (DNA): TGTGCCAGCAGCGTCGGGGTTAGCTCCTACGAGCAGTACTTC. It codes for CASSVGVSSYEQYF.

V usage is TRBV19 and J usage is TRBJ2-3, with 10 bases aligning to TRBD2. CDR1 and CDR2 (germline): LNHDA, SQIVND (reference sequence). The V segment lost 6 bases and the J segment 2 bases; nucleotides outside the gene matches: 5. CDR3 size: 15 residues. The CDR3 is CASSFLAGDTDTQYF. The DNA of the CDR3 is TGTGCCAGTAGCTTCCTAGCGGGGGACACAGATACGCAGTATTTT.

This chain links TRBV29-1 with TRBJ2-2, with 8 bases fitting TRBD1. CDR1 and CDR2 from the germline V gene are SQVTM and ANQGSEA. The CDR3 loop spans 15 amino acids. J lost 0 bases, V lost 6 bases, and 6 bases had no gene match. The CDR3 here is CSVATGGPNTGELFF. Here the CDR3 DNA reads TGCAGCGTGGCCACAGGGGGTCCGAACACCGGGGAGCTGTTTTTT.

The gene calls are TRBV15 and TRBJ2-2, with a possible D match to TRBD2 (5 bases). Trimming left V 6 bases short and J 1 base short, with 9 bases between. The germline V gene encodes CDR1 LNHNV and CDR2 YYDKDF (reference sequence). The CDR3 loop spans 14 amino acids. For the CDR3, the DNA is TGTGCCACCAGGGATCGGGGGAACACCGGGGAGCTGTTTTTT. Protein sequence: CATRDRGNTGELFF. The whole variable domain, filled in from reference TRBV15 and TRBJ2-2, reads DAMVIQNPRYQVTQFGKPVTLSCSQTLNHNVMYWYQQKSSQAPKLLFHYYDKDFNNEADTPDNFQSRRPNTSFCFLDIRSPGLGDTAMYLCATRDRGNTGELFFGEGSRLTVL.

The V gene is TRBV4-1, the J gene TRBJ2-3; TRBD2 agrees at 9 bases. The V segment lost 4 bases and the J segment 0 bases; nucleotides outside the gene matches: 5. Germline CDR1 MGHRA, CDR2 YSYEKL. The CDR3 totals 16 residues. CDR3 sequence: CASSLTSGSSTDTQYF. CDR3 coding DNA: TGCGCCAGCAGCCTGACTAGCGGCTCTAGCACAGATACGCAGTATTTT.

The V call is TRBV29-1, the J call TRBJ1-1; D might be TRBD1 (5 bases). The CDR3 extends over 14 amino acids. The V gene's germline CDR1 is SQVTM and CDR2 ANQGSEA. The V and J ends lost 7 bases and 0 bases respectively, with 15 bases between them. CDR3 protein: CSARSQDMNTEAFF. The CDR3 DNA reads as TGCAGCGCCCGATCCCAGGACATGAACACTGAAGCTTTCTTT.

The chain joins TRBV3-1 (or the pseudogene TRBV3-2) to TRBJ2-3; perhaps TRBD2 as D (6 bases). Looked up from germline, CDR1 is LGHDT and CDR2 is YNNKEL (reference sequence). This CDR3 spans 16 amino acids. V was trimmed by 4 bases and J by 3 bases, leaving 17 bases between them. CDR3 sequence: CASSPRWGDETDTQYF. For the CDR3, the DNA is TGTGCCAGCAGCCCTCGGTGGGGGGACGAGACAGATACGCAGTATTTT.

The rearrangement uses TRBV5-1 and TRBJ2-5; 7 bases match TRBD2. The germline gives CDR1 SGHRS, CDR2 YFSETQ. The J segment lost 5 bases and the V segment lost 4 bases, leaving 11 bases of the junction unmatched. The CDR3 is 15 amino acids. This chain's CDR3 is CASSLKWGGVETQYF. DNA of the CDR3: TGCGCCAGCAGCCTAAAGTGGGGAGGGGTGGAGACCCAGTACTTC.

This clone has just one count. The chain has TRBV6-5 and TRBJ1-2; D possibly corresponds to TRBD1 (5 bases). V was pared by 0 bases and J by 8 bases, with 13 bases between. Germline V gene lookup returns CDR1 MNHEY and CDR2 SVGAGI. CDR3 length equals 14 residues. The CDR3 spells CASSYSAQAQGYTF. The CDR3 region has the DNA TGTGCCAGCAGTTACTCGGCACAGGCCCAAGGCTACACCTTC.

This rearrangement joins TRBV7-6 to TRBJ1-2; 8 bases map to TRBD1. The CDR3 is 15 residues long. Unmatched junction bases numbered 5, after V lost 1 base and J lost 4 bases. Germline CDR1 SGHVS, CDR2 FNYEAQ. The CDR3 region is CASSLDSTGVYGYTF. The CDR3 DNA is TGTGCCAGCAGCTTAGACTCGACAGGGGTCTATGGCTACACCTTC. Drawing the rest from reference TRBV7-6 and TRBJ1-2, the complete variable domain is GAGVSQSPRYKVTKRGQDVALRCDPISGHVSLYWYRQALGQGPEFLTYFNYEAQQDKSGLPNDRFSAERPEGSISTLTIQRTEQRDSAMYRCASSLDSTGVYGYTFGSGTRLTVV.

The CDR3 bases are TGTGCCAGCAGTTTTGCAGGCACCTATGGCTACACCTTC. It is translated as CASSFAGTYGYTF. The rearrangement uses TRBV12-3 or TRBV12-4 and TRBJ1-2; D remains ambiguous. The ends were cut back, 3 bases at V and 4 bases at J, with 9 bases in the middle. The CDR3 contains 13 residues.

This clone appeared once. In nucleotides, the CDR3 is TGTGCCAGCAGCGTAGCGCAAGAGACCCAGTACTTC. Translation gives CASSVAQETQYF. V usage is TRBV13 and J usage is TRBJ2-5, with D possibly being TRBD2 (5 bases). CDR1 is PRHDT, CDR2 FYEKMQ, per germline (reference sequence). Trimming stripped 5 bases from V and 2 bases from J, with 6 bases between. CDR3 length: 12 amino acids.

This clone was counted once. This chain links TRBV28 with TRBJ2-7; D remains ambiguous. Looked up from germline, CDR1 is MDHEN and CDR2 is SYDVKM. V lost 5 bases, J lost 5 bases, and 16 bases lay in between. This CDR3 spans 14 amino acids. CDR3 residues: CASSLLRLPDEQYF. CDR3 nucleotides: TGTGCCAGCAGTCTCCTCCGACTCCCCGACGAGCAGTACTTC. The whole variable domain, remainder taken from reference TRBV28 and TRBJ2-7, is DVKVTQSSRYLVKRTGEKVFLECVQDMDHENMFWYRQDPGLGLRLIYFSYDVKMKEKGDIPEGYSVSREKKERFSLILESASTNQTSMYLCASSLLRLPDEQYFGPGTRLTVT.

The V gene is TRBV7-2, the J gene TRBJ2-3; D is undetermined. The V end lost 4 bases, the J end lost 2 bases, and 7 bases lay between the germline ends. The CDR3 loop spans 13 amino acids. Germline V gene data show CDR1 as SGHTA and CDR2 as FQGNSA. CDR3 in DNA: TGTGCCAGCAGCTCCTCGTTCACAGATACGCAGTATTTT. Translating gives CASSSSFTDTQYF.

The chain is built from TRBV19 and TRBJ2-1; D tentatively fits TRBD1 or TRBD2 (11 bases each). Trimming pared 6 bases from V and 4 bases from J, leaving 43 bases between. This CDR3 comprises 24 residues. Per germline, CDR1 LNHDA and CDR2 SQIVND (reference sequence). CDR3 DNA sequence: TGTGCCAGTAGCCCTGGCCTGGGACAGGGGGGGACTAGCGGCCCTAAGAGAGGGTACAATGAGCAGTTCTTC. Protein sequence: CASSPGLGQGGTSGPKRGYNEQFF.

V gene TRBV18 combines with J gene TRBJ1-6; tentatively, D is TRBD1 (5 bases). Germline CDR1 and CDR2: KGHSH and LQKENI. V shed 2 bases and J shed 7 bases, with 9 bases lying between them. The length of the CDR3 is 14 residues. The CDR3 DNA follows: TGTGCCAGCTCACCATCGACAGCCAATTCACCCCTCCACTTT. Translated: CASSPSTANSPLHF.

This chain uses TRBV24-1 with TRBJ1-5; TRBD1 matches at 10 bases. The V segment lost 4 bases and the J segment 5 bases; nucleotides outside the gene matches: 7. Germline values: CDR1 KGHDR, CDR2 SFDVKD. The CDR3 runs 16 residues. The CDR3 loop is CATSESGQGSDQPQHF. CDR3 nucleotides: TGTGCCACCAGTGAGTCGGGACAGGGGAGTGATCAGCCCCAGCATTTT.

The rearrangement joins TRBV19 to TRBJ1-2; TRBD1 aligns across 7 bases. Germline trimming cut 0 bases from V and 4 bases from J; bases unmatched to any gene: 8. This CDR3 region has 16 residues. Germline-derived CDR1 and CDR2 are LNHDA and SQIVND (reference sequence). The CDR3 region is CASSIDPAGGGYGYTF. DNA for the CDR3: TGTGCCAGTAGTATAGATCCGGCAGGGGGAGGCTATGGCTACACCTTC.

The chain links TRBV28 to TRBJ2-7; TRBD1 matches at 7 bases. CDR3 length equals 12 residues. Germline CDR1 and CDR2: MDHEN and SYDVKM. V gave up 8 bases and J gave up 2 bases; unmatched junction bases: 3. The CDR3 sequence: CASGQEAYEQYF. The DNA for the CDR3 is TGTGCCAGCGGACAGGAAGCCTACGAGCAGTACTTC.